The clone carrying this T cell receptor beta chain was counted a few times. Its antigen is currently unknown. Germline lookup yields CDR1 SGHVS and CDR2 FQNEAQ. This CDR3 contains 14 residues. V gave up 5 bases and J gave up 4 bases; unmatched junction bases: 7. This specimen comes from a study of identical twins. General study points: Its conclusions, products of cross-sectional statistical analysis, did not come from following the same donors. Out-of-frame alpha sequences shared by twins showed excess low generation probability.

Via MiXCR, TCRdb re-called the 5' RACE reads, giving one row per CDR3 protein. The sample lists approximately 600,000 distinct CDR3 sequences, about 7.6% occurring once. These data also featured in a second study, about yellow fever vaccine responses in identical twins.

The sequence was obtained from a woman under 30 in good health. The sample comprised PBMCs. The chain carries TRBV7-8 and TRBJ1-1, with TRBD1 matching 7 bases. The CDR3: CASSGYRGGTEAFF. The CDR3 DNA reads as TGTGCCAGCAGCGGCTACAGGGGAGGCACTGAAGCTTTCTTT.